The present T cell receptor beta chain was sequenced within a study of blood T cell repertoires in COVID-19. At the level of the study: Collection of acute and convalescent COVID-19 samples took place in the United States, Italy and Spain. Sample material is recorded as cDNA or gDNA derived from T cells, B-cell-depleted T cells, or PBMCs.

In the authors' workflow: Reference gene primer amplification gave estimated nucleated cell counts. Data came from immunoSEQ multiplex PCR; TCRdb stores just in-frame clones and leaves some out. V and J calls and clone size are copied from that table; D and trimming were computed from the DNA. The repertoire includes approximately 20,000 clones, 80% to 90% of them detected once, and less than 30% sits in the top ten. Per germline, CDR1 SGDLS and CDR2 YYNGEE. The CDR3 is made up of 14 amino acids. The trim removed 0 bases at V and 7 bases at J, leaving 6 bases unmatched. The chain couples TRBV9 to TRBJ2-5; 7 nucleotides match TRBD2. Sequenced: peripheral blood. This receptor was obtained from a human donor with active COVID-19. The donor label of this sample is uncertain. The DNA of the CDR3 is TGTGCCAGCAGCGTAGTGTCGGGAGGTGGGACCCAGTACTTC. As protein: CASSVVSGGGTQYF.